This record covers a single TCR beta chain. Authors' analysis steps: From reference gene primer amplification, estimates of nucleated cell counts were derived. Some clones are missing from TCRdb's copy, which holds only in-frame ones; the method was immunoSEQ multiplex PCR. Clone size and the V and J calls come from that table; the DNA yielded D and trimming. In the table there are fewer than 250,000 clones, roughly 84% of which are singletons. The data belong to a study of blood T cell repertoires in COVID-19. Residents of 20 to 25 US areas, aged roughly 18 to 89 years, made up the participants. Looked up from germline, CDR1 is MDHEN and CDR2 is SYDVKM. The CDR3 is 11 amino acids. Trimming removed 7 bases from V and 2 bases from J, with 5 bases in between.

The chain recombines TRBV28 with TRBJ1-1; no reliable D call. The receptor's source is a woman in her 40s who had recovered from COVID-19. Sequenced sample: PBMCs or T cells enriched from blood (not recorded which). The CDR3 here is CASTSNTEAFF. Written as DNA, the CDR3 is TGTGCCAGCACTTCCAACACTGAAGCTTTCTTT.